A selection of T cell receptor beta chains follows, all from one sample in a study of technical replicates of blood from a handful of donors. Data came from immunoSEQ multiplex PCR; TCRdb stores just in-frame clones and leaves some out. The repertoire holds about 89,000 clones, with approximately 94% as singletons. Sequenced sample: T cells isolated from PBMCs. The origin of the receptors is a human donor in good health. Each CDR3 is given with its conserved first and last residue. A D gene is named only where the DNA matches it firmly. The size field is filled for only some rows; it gives once, few, many or a size class.

cdr3_length	d_call	v_call	clone_size	j_call	cdr3_nt	cdr3_aa
15	.	TRBV5-6	.	TRBJ2-7	TGTGCCAGCAGCTACGACCAGGGTATATTCTACGAGCAGTACTTC	CASSYDQGIFYEQYF
14	.	TRBV10-1	.	TRBJ1-1	TGCGCCAGCAGTGAGTCGCAGAAGGGGACTGAAGCTTTCTTT	CASSESQKGTEAFF
15	TRBD2	TRBV6-5	.	TRBJ2-2	TGTGCCAGCAGTGTGGGACTAGCGGGAACCGGGGAGCTGTTTTTT	CASSVGLAGTGELFF
15	TRBD1	TRBV19	.	TRBJ1-5	TGTGCCAGTAGTTCAACAGGGGGCTTCAATCAGCCCCAGCATTTT	CASSSTGGFNQPQHF
16	TRBD2	TRBV5-1	.	TRBJ2-7	TGCGCCAGCAGCTTGGCTCTAGCGGGGGGCTCCTACGAGCAGTACTTC	CASSLALAGGSYEQYF
14	TRBD2	TRBV28	.	TRBJ2-7	TGTGCCAGCTCTCGACTAGCGGGAGGTAGAGAGCAGTACTTC	CASSRLAGGREQYF
17	.	TRBV5-8	.	TRBJ1-5	TGTGCCAGCAGCTTGGCCAAAAGGACAGCGGGCAATCAGCCCCAGCATTTT	CASSLAKRTAGNQPQHF
16	TRBD2	TRBV11-3	once	TRBJ2-1	TGTGCCAGCAGCGTATCAGCGGGGGTCTCCTACAATGAGCAGTTCTTC	CASSVSAGVSYNEQFF
13	.	TRBV25-1	.	TRBJ1-3	TGTGCCAGCAGACAGGTCTCTGGAAACACCATATATTTT	CASRQVSGNTIYF
14	TRBD1	TRBV29-1	.	TRBJ1-2	TGCAGCATCCGGTCCGGACAGGCTCTCTATGGCTACACCTTC	CSIRSGQALYGYTF
14	TRBD2	TRBV27	.	TRBJ2-1	TGTGCCTCCTACCGGGGGGGGAACTACAATGAGCAGTTCTTC	CASYRGGNYNEQFF
13	.	TRBV29-1	.	TRBJ2-2	TGCAGCGTTGGTTGGCTTAACACCGGGGAGCTGTTTTTT	CSVGWLNTGELFF
17	.	TRBV18	.	TRBJ1-3	TGTGCCAGCTCACCACCGGCATCTCAAGTCGTAGGAAACACCATATATTTT	CASSPPASQVVGNTIYF
13	TRBD1	TRBV27	.	TRBJ1-1	TGTGCCAGCAGTGTCCAGGGGGCTTCTGAAGCTTTCTTT	CASSVQGASEAFF
15	.	TRBV2	.	TRBJ1-4	TGTGCCAGCAGGGCAGGGTCGGGGGGAAATGAAAAACTGTTTTTT	CASRAGSGGNEKLFF
16	TRBD2	TRBV5-1	.	TRBJ2-3	TGCGCCAGCAGCTTGGCGGTTGGGACTAGTAAAGGTACGCAGTATTTT	CASSLAVGTSKGTQYF
15	.	TRBV19	.	TRBJ1-6	TGTGCCAGTAGTATACTCCAACAGAATAATTCACCCCTCCACTTT	CASSILQQNNSPLHF
16	TRBD1	TRBV14	.	TRBJ2-7	TGTGCCAGCAGCCAGGATGCCGGGACAGCCACCTACGAGCAGTACTTC	CASSQDAGTATYEQYF
19	TRBD2	TRBV5-6	.	TRBJ2-5	TGTGCCAGCAGCTTGGACGACTGGGTAGCGGGAGGGCCGTGGGAGACCCAGTACTTC	CASSLDDWVAGGPWETQYF
14	.	TRBV4-2	once	TRBJ1-5	TGTGCCAGCAGCCAACAGGGAAGCAATCAGCCCCAGCATTTT	CASSQQGSNQPQHF
18	TRBD1	TRBV6-1	.	TRBJ1-2	TGTGCCAGCAGTGCAAAAACGGTGGACAGGGGAGGTTCCTATGGCTACACCTTC	CASSAKTVDRGGSYGYTF
13	.	TRBV27	once	TRBJ1-4	TGTGCCAGCAGTTGGCGGCGGGACGAAAAACTGTTTTTT	CASSWRRDEKLFF
15	.	TRBV9	.	TRBJ2-7	TGTGCCAGCAGCGTAGCGGAGGGGCCCTCCTACGAGCAGTACTTC	CASSVAEGPSYEQYF
12	TRBD1	TRBV7-9	.	TRBJ1-1	TGTGCCAGCAGCTGGACAGGGCTTGAAGCTTTCTTT	CASSWTGLEAFF
16	TRBD2	TRBV27	.	TRBJ2-2	TGTGCCAGCAGTTTACACGCTAGCGGGAGGGCCGGGGAGCTGTTTTTT	CASSLHASGRAGELFF
12	.	TRBV27	.	TRBJ1-6	TGTGCCAGCAGTGTCACAGGGTCACCCCTCCACTTT	CASSVTGSPLHF
16	TRBD1	TRBV25-1	.	TRBJ2-1	TGTGCCAGCAGTGAGATTGGGACAGGGAAAAATATTGAGCAGTTCTTC	CASSEIGTGKNIEQFF
13	.	TRBV4-1	.	TRBJ2-7	TGCGCCAGCAGCCAAGATCTTTCCTACGAGCAGTACTTC	CASSQDLSYEQYF
17	.	TRBV9	.	TRBJ2-2	TGTGCCAGCAGCGTAAGAAGCGGCCGTTTCGGTGGCGGGGAGCTGTTTTTT	CASSVRSGRFGGGELFF
16	TRBD2	TRBV27	.	TRBJ2-1	TGTGCCAGCAGTCCCGTAGCGGGGGGTGATTCAAATGAGCAGTTCTTC	CASSPVAGGDSNEQFF
14	.	TRBV6-5	.	TRBJ2-4	TGTGCCAGCAGTTACTCCCCGGGCAAAAACATTCAGTACTTC	CASSYSPGKNIQYF
15	.	TRBV19	.	TRBJ1-2	TGTGCCAGTAGTATTTTGAGGGATGCGAGGTATGGCTACACCTTC	CASSILRDARYGYTF
16	.	TRBV10-1	.	TRBJ1-2	TGCGCCAGCAGTGGAGGCAAAAATTCTTCTAACTATGGCTACACCTTC	CASSGGKNSSNYGYTF
14	.	TRBV6-5	.	TRBJ2-1	TGTGCCAGCAGTTACTCGAGCTATACGTTTGAGCAGTTCTTC	CASSYSSYTFEQFF
15	TRBD1	TRBV4-1	.	TRBJ2-7	TGCGCCAGCAGCCAAGCGGGACAGGGGCTCTACGAGCAGTACTTC	CASSQAGQGLYEQYF
14	.	TRBV5-4	.	TRBJ1-3	TGTGCCAGCAGCTTTGGTCAGTCTGGAAACACCATATATTTT	CASSFGQSGNTIYF
17	TRBD1	TRBV5-8	.	TRBJ2-5	TGTGCCAGCAGCTTGGCACTCCTCCGGGACAGGGGTCAGGGCCAGTACTTC	CASSLALLRDRGQGQYF
14	.	TRBV27	.	TRBJ2-2	TGTGCCAGCAGTCGTTATCCGAGAACCGGGGAGCTGTTTTTT	CASSRYPRTGELFF
15	.	TRBV18	.	TRBJ1-5	TGTGCCAGCTCACCGAGCCGGGACAATGGGAAGCCCCAGCATTTT	CASSPSRDNGKPQHF
15	TRBD1	TRBV4-1	.	TRBJ2-7	TGCGCCAGCAGCCAAGAGAGGCGGACAGGATACGAGCAGTACTTC	CASSQERRTGYEQYF
15	TRBD1	TRBV19	.	TRBJ2-7	TGTGCCAGTAGTATAGAGGGACAGGGAATAGTAGAGCAGTACTTC	CASSIEGQGIVEQYF
15	.	TRBV7-2	.	TRBJ1-5	TGTGCCAGCAGCCCGGACAGCAGTCGCAATCAGCCCCAGCATTTT	CASSPDSSRNQPQHF
18	TRBD2	TRBV5-6	.	TRBJ2-5	TGTGCCAGCAGCCCAGGACTAGCGGGGGGGCGCCGTCAAGAGACCCAGTACTTC	CASSPGLAGGRRQETQYF
14	.	TRBV5-4	.	TRBJ2-1	TGTGCCAGCAGAATTCTCGGGACAATTCATGAGCAGTTCTTC	CASRILGTIHEQFF